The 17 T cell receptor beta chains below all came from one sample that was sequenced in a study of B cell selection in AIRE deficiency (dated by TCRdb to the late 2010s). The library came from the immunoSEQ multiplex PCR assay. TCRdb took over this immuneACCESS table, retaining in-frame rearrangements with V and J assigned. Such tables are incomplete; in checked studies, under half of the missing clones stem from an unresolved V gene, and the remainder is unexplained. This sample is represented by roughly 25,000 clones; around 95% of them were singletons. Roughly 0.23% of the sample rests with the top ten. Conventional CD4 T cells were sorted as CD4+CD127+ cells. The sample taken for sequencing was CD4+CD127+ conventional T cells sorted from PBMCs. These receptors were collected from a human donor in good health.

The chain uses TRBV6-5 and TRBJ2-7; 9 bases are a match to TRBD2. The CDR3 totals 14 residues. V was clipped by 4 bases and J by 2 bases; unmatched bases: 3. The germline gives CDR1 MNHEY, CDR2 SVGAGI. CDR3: CASSWVAGAYEQYF. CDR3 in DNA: TGTGCCAGCAGTTGGGTAGCGGGGGCCTACGAGCAGTACTTC.

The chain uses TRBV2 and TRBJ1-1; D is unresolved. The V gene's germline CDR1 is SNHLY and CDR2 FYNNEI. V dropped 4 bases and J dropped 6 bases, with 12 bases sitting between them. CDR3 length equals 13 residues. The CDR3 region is CASSVQDQPEAFF. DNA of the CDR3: TGTGCCAGCAGTGTGCAGGATCAGCCTGAAGCTTTCTTT.

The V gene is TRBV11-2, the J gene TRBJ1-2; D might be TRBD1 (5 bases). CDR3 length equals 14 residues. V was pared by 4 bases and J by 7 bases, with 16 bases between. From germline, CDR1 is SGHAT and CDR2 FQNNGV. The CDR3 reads CASSSNFQGTGYTF. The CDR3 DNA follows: TGTGCCAGCAGCTCAAACTTTCAGGGAACTGGCTACACCTTC.

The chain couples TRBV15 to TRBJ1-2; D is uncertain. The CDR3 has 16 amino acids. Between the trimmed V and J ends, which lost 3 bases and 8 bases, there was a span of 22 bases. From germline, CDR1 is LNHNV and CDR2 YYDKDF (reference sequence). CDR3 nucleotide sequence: TGTGCCACCAGCAGGGGCAGGAATCCCTCTGAAGAAGGCTACACCTTC. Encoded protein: CATSRGRNPSEEGYTF.

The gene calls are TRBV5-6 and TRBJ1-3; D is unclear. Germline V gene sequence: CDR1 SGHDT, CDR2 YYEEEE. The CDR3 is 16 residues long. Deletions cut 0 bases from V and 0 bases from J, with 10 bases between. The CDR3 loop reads CASSLGMLSSGNTIYF. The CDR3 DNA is TGTGCCAGCAGCTTGGGTATGCTGAGCTCTGGAAACACCATATATTTT.

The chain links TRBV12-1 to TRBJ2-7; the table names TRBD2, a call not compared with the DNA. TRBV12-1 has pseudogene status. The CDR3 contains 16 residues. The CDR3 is CASSFARLAGGHEQYF. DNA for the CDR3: TGTGCCAGCAGCTTCGCTAGACTAGCGGGGGGGCACGAGCAGTACTTC.

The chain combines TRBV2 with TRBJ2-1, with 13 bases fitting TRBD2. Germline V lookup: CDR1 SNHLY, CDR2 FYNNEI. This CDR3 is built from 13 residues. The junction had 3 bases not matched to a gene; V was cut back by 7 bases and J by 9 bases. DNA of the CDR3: TGTGCCAGCAAGGGACTAGCGGGGTTTGAGCAGTTCTTC. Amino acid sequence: CASKGLAGFEQFF.

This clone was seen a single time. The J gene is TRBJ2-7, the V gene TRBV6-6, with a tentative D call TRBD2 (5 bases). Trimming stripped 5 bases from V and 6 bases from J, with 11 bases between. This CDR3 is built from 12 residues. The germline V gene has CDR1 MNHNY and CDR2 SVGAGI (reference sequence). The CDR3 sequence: CASSLGGGEQYF. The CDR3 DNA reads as TGTGCCAGCAGTCTTGGAGGAGGCGAGCAGTACTTC.

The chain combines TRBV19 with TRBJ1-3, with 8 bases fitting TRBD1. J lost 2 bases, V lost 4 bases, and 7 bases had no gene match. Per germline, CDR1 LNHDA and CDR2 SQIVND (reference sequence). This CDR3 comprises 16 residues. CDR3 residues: CASSTLDRAAGNTIYF. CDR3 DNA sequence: TGTGCCAGTAGTACCCTGGACAGGGCAGCTGGAAACACCATATATTTT.

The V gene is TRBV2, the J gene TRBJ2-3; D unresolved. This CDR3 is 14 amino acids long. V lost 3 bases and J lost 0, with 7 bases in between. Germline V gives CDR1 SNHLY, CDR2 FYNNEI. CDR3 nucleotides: TGTGCCAGCAGTGATCAACTTAGCACAGATACGCAGTATTTT. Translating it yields CASSDQLSTDTQYF.

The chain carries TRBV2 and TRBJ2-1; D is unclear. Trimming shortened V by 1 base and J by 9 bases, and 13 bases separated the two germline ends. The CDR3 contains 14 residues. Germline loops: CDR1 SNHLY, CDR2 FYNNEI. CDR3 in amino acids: CASSEDEGQIEQFF. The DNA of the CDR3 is TGTGCCAGCAGTGAAGACGAAGGGCAGATTGAGCAGTTCTTC.

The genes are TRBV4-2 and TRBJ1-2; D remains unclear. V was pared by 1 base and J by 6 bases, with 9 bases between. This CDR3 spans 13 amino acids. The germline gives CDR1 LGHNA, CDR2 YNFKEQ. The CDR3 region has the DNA TGTGCCAGCAGCCAAGCACTATCGGATGGCTACACCTTC. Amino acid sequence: CASSQALSDGYTF.

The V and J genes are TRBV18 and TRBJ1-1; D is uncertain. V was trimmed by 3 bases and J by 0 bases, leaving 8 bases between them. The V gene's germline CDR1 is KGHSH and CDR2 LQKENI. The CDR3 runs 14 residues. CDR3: CASSPGILNTEAFF. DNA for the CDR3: TGTGCCAGCTCACCCGGGATTCTGAACACTGAAGCTTTCTTT.

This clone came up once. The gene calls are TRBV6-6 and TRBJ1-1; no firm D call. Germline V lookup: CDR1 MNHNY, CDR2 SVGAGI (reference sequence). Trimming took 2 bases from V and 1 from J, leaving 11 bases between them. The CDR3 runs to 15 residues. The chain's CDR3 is CASSYVRTANTEAFF. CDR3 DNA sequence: TGTGCCAGCAGTTACGTTAGAACAGCGAACACTGAAGCTTTCTTT.

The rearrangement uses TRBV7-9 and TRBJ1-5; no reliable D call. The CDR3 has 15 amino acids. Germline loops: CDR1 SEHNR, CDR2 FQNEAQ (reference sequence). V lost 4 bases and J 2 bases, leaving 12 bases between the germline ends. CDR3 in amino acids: CASSSLRAGNQPQHF. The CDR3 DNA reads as TGTGCCAGCAGCTCGCTACGGGCTGGCAATCAGCCCCAGCATTTT. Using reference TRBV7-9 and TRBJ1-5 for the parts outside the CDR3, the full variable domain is DTGVSQNPRHKITKRGQNVTFRCDPISEHNRLYWYRQTLGQGPEFLTYFQNEAQLEKSRLLSDRFSAERPKGSFSTLEIQRTEQGDSAMYLCASSSLRAGNQPQHFGDGTRLSIL.

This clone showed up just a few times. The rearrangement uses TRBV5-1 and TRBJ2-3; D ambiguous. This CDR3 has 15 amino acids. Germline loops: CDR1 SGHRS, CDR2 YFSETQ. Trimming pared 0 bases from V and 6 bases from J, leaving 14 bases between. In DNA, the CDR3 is TGCGCCAGCAGCTTGGGCCCGGGCTTGGGCGATACGCAGTATTTT. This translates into CASSLGPGLGDTQYF.

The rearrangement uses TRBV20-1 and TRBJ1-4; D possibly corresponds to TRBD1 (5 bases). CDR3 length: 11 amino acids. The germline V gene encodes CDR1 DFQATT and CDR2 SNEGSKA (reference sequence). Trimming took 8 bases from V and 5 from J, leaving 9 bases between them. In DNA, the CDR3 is TGCAGTCCCGGGGGAAATGAAAAACTGTTTTTT. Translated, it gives CSPGGNEKLFF.